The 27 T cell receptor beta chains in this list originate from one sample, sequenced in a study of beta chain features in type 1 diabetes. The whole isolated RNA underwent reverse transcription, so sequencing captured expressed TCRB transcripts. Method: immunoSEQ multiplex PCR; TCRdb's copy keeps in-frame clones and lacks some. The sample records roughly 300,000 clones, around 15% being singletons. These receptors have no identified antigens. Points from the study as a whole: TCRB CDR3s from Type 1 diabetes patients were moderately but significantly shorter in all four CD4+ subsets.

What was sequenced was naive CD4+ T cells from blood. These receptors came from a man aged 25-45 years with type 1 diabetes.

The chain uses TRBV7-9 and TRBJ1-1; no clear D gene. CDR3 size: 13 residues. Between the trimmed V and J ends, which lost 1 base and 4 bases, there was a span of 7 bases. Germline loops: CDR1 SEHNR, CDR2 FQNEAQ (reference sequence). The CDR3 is CASSLVLSTEAFF. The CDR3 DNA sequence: TGTGCCAGCAGCTTAGTCTTATCCACTGAAGCTTTCTTT.

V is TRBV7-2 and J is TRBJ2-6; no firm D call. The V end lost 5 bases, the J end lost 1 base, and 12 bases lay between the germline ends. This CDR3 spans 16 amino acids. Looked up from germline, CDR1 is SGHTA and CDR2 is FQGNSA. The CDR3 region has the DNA TGTGCCAGCAGCCTTGAGGTACTATCTGGGGCCAACGTCCTGACTTTC. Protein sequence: CASSLEVLSGANVLTF.

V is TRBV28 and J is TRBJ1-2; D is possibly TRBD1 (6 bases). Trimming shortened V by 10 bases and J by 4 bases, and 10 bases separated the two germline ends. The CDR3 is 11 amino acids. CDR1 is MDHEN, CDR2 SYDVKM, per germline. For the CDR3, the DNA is TGTGCCACGGACAGAGCCTATGGCTACACCTTC. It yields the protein CATDRAYGYTF.

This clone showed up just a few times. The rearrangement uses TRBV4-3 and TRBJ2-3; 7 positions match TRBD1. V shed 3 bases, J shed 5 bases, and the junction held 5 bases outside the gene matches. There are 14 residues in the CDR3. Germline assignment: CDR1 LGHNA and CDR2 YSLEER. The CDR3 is CASSQATGLDTQYF. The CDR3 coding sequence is TGCGCCAGCAGCCAGGCGACAGGGCTAGATACGCAGTATTTT.

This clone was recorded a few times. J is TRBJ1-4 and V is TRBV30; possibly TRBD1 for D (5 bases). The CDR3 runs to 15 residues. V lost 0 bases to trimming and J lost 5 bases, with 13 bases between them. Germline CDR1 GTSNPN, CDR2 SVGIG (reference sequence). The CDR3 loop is CAWSVGGTSNEKLFF. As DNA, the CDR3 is TGTGCCTGGAGTGTTGGTGGGACTTCAAATGAAAAACTGTTTTTT.

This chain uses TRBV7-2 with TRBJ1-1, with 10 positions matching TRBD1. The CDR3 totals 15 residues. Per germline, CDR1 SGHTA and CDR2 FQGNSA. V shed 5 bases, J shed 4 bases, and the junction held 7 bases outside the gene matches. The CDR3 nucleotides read TGTGCCAGCAGCGATCCTAGGACAGGGGGCACTGAAGCTTTCTTT. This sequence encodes CASSDPRTGGTEAFF. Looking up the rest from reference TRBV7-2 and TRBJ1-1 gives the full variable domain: GAGVSQSPSNKVTEKGKDVELRCDPISGHTALYWYRQSLGQGLEFLIYFQGNSAPDKSGLPSDRFSAERTGGSVSTLTIQRTQQEDSAVYLCASSDPRTGGTEAFFGQGTRLTVV.

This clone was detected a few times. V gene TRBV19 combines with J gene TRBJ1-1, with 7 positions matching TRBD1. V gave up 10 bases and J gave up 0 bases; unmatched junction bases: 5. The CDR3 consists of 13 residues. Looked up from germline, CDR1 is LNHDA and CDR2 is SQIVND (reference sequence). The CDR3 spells CATQTGMNTEAFF. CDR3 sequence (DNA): TGTGCCACCCAGACAGGGATGAACACTGAAGCTTTCTTT.

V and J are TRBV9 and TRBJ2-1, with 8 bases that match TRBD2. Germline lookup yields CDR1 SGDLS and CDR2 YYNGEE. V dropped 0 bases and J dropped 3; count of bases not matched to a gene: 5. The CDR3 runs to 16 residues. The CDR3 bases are TGTGCCAGCAGCGTAGAACTAGCGGCCTTCTACAATGAGCAGTTCTTC. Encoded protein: CASSVELAAFYNEQFF.

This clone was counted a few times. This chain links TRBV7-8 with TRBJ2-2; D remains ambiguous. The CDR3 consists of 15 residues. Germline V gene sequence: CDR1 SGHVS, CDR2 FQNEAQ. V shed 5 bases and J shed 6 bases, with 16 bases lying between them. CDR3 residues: CASSPRAAIPGELFF. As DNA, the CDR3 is TGTGCCAGCAGCCCGCGAGCTGCTATCCCCGGGGAGCTGTTTTTT. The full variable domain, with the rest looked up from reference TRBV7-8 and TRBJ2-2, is GAGVSQSPRYKVAKRGQDVALRCDPISGHVSLFWYQQALGQGPEFLTYFQNEAQLDKSGLPSDRFFAERPEGSVSTLKIQRTQQEDSAVYLCASSPRAAIPGELFFGEGSRLTVL.

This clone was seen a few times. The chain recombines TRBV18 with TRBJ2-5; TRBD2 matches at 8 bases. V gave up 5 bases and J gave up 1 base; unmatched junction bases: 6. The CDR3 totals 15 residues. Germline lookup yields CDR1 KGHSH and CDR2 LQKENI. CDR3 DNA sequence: TGTGCCAGCTCAGCCAAAACTAGCGGCCAAGAGACCCAGTACTTC. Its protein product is CASSAKTSGQETQYF. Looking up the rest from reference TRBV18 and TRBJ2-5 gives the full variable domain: NAGVMQNPRHLVRRRGQEARLRCSPMKGHSHVYWYRQLPEEGLKFMVYLQKENIIDESGMPKERFSAEFPKEGPSILRIQQVVRGDSAAYFCASSAKTSGQETQYFGPGTRLLVL.

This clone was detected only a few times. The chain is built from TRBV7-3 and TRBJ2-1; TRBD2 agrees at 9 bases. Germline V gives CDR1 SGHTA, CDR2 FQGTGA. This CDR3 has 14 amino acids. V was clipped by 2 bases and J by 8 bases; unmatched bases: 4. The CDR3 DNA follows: TGTGCCAGCAGCTTAGGCGGGAGGGCCGATGAGCAGTTCTTC. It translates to CASSLGGRADEQFF.

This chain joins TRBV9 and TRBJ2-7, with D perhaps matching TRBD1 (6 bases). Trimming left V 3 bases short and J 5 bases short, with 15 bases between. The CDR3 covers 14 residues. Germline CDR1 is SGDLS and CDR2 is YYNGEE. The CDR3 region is CASSAPHKGDEQYF. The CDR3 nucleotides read TGTGCCAGCAGCGCCCCCCACAAGGGGGACGAGCAGTACTTC. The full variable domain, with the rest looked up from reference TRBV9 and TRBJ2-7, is DSGVTQTPKHLITATGQRVTLRCSPRSGDLSVYWYQQSLDQGLQFLIQYYNGEERAKGNILERFSAQQFPDLHSELNLSSLELGDSALYFCASSAPHKGDEQYFGPGTRLTVT.

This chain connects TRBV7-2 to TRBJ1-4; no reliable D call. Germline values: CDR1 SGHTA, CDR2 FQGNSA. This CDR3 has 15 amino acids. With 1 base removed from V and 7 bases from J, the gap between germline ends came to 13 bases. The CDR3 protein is CASSLDERMSEKLFF. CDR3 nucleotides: TGTGCCAGCAGCTTAGATGAGAGGATGAGTGAAAAACTGTTTTTT.

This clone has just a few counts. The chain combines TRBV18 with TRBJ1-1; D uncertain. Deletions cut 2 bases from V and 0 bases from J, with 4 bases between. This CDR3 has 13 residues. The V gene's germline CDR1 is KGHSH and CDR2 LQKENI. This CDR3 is CASSPEMNTEAFF. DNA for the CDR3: TGTGCCAGCTCACCAGAGATGAACACTGAAGCTTTCTTT.

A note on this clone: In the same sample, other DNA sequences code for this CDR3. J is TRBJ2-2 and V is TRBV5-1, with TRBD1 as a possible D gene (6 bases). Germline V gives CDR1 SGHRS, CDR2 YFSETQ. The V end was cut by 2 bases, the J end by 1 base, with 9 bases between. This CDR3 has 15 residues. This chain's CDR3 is CASSLGTLNTGELFF. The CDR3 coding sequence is TGCGCCAGCAGCTTAGGGACATTGAACACCGGGGAGCTGTTTTTT.

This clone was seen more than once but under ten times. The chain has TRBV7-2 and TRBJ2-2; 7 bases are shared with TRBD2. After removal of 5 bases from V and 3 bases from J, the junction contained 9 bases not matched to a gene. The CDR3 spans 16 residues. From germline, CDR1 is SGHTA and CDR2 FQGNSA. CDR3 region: CASSQKASGYTGELFF. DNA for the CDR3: TGTGCCAGCAGCCAGAAGGCTAGCGGTTACACCGGGGAGCTGTTTTTT.

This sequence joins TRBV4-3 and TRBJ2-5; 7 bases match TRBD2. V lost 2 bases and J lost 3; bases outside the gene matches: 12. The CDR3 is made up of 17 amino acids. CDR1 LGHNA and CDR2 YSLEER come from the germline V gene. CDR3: CASSQQTSGTMKETQYF. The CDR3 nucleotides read TGCGCCAGCAGCCAACAAACCAGCGGGACTATGAAAGAGACCCAGTACTTC.

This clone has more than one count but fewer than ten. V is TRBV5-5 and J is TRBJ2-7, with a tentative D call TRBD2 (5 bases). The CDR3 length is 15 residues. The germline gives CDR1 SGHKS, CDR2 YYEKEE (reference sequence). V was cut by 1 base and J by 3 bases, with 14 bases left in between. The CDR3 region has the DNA TGTGCCAGCAGCTTGTCTTTTTATCGGGGCTACGAGCAGTACTTC. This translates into CASSLSFYRGYEQYF.

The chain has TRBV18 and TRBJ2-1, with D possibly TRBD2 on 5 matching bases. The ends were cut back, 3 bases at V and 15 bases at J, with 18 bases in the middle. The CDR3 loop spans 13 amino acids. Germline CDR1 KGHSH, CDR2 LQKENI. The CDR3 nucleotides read TGTGCCAGCTCACCCGACTACAACCGGGTACGGTTCTTC. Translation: CASSPDYNRVRFF.

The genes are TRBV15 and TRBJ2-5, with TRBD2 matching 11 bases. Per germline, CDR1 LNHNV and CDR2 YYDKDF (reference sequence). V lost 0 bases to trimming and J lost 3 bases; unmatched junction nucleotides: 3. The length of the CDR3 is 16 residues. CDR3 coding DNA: TGTGCCACCAGCAGAGACGGGACTAGCGGTAAAGAGACCCAGTACTTC. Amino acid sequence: CATSRDGTSGKETQYF.

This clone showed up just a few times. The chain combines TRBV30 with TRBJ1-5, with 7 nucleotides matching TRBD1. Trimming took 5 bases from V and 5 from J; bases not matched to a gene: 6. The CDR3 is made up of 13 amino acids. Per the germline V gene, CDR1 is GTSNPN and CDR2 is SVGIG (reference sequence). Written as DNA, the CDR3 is TGTGCCTGGGCAGGGACAGTCGATCAGCCCCAGCATTTT. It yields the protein CAWAGTVDQPQHF. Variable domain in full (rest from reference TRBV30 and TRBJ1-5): SQTIHQWPATLVQPVGSPLSLECTVEGTSNPNLYWYRQAAGRGLQLLFYSVGIGQISSEVPQNLSASRPQDRQFILSSKKLLLSDSGFYLCAWAGTVDQPQHFGDGTRLSIL.

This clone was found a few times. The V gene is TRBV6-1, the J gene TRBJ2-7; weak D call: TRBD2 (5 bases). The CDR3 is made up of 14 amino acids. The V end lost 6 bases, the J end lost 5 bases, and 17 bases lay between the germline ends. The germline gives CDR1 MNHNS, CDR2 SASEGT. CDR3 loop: CASSLTPNGDEQYF. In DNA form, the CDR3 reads TGTGCCAGCAGCCTGACACCAAACGGGGACGAGCAGTACTTC.

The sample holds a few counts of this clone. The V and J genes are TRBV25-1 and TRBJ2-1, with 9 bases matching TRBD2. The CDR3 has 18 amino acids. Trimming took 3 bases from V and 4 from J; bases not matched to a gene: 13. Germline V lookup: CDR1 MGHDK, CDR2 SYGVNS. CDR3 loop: CASSDSSGKIRIYNEQFF. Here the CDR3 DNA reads TGTGCCAGCAGTGATTCTAGCGGGAAAATCCGCATATACAATGAGCAGTTCTTC.

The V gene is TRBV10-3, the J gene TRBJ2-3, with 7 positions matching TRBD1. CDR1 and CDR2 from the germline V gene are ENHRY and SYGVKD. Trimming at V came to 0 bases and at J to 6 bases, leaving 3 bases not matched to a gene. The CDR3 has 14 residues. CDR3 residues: CAISESQGIDTQYF. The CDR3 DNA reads TGTGCCATCAGTGAGTCACAGGGGATTGATACGCAGTATTTT.

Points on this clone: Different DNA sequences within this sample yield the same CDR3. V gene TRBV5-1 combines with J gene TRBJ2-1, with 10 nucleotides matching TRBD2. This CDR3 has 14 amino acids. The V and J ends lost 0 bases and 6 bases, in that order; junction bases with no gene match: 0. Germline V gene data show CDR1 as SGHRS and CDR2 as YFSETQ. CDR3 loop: CASSLGTSGNEQFF. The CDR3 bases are TGCGCCAGCAGCTTGGGGACTAGCGGCAATGAGCAGTTCTTC.

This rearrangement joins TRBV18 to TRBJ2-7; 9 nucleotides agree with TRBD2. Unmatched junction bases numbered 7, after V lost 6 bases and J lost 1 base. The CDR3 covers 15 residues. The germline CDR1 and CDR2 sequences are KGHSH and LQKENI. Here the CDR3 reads CASSAGTSQSYEQYF. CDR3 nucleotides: TGTGCCAGCTCCGCGGGGACTAGCCAATCCTACGAGCAGTACTTC.

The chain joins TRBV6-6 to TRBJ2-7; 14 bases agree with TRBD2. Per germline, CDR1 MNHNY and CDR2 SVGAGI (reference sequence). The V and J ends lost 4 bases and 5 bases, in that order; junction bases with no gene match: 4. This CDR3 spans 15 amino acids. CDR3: CASSSSTSGRDEQYF. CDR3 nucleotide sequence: TGTGCCAGCAGTTCGTCGACTAGCGGGAGGGACGAGCAGTACTTC.